Sequencing of this TCR beta chain was carried out in a study of blood T cell repertoires in COVID-19 (TCRdb year 2020). With respect to the entire study: Collaborator samples came from the United States, Italy and Spain and covered acute and convalescent phases of COVID-19. The repertoires were released in a freely available public database intended as a resource for research on the immune response to SARS-CoV-2. Subjects who had been exposed to COVID-19, were actively infected with it, or had recovered from it provided the deeply sampled blood TCRbeta repertoires that made up the dataset. The sample metadata nearly always contained a de-identified subject ID, COVID-19 status, age in years and sex. The prospective study material was composed of cDNA or gDNA derived from T cells, B-cell-depleted T cells, or PBMCs. Where available, HLA class I and class II types were taken from metadata supplied by the sample provider and were not determined by assay-based typing. Samples came from the ongoing ImmuneRACE study (first 160 participants) plus 1,254 subjects from 6 global collaborators. Study-wide conclusions, independent of this receptor: The quantity of clinical and demographic metadata differed by source and by participant and was supplied without curation.

Details on this clone: The antigen it binds to is not known. No base quality values were provided; no much bigger clone lies one nucleotide off.

The immunoSEQ Assay, a bias-controlled multiplex PCR, was used to amplify TCRbeta CDR3 regions from genomic DNA. Per the authors' processing: Within the assay, amplification of reference gene primers was used to estimate how many nucleated cells each sample contained. Sequence reads were collapsed and filtered to measure the absolute abundance of every unique TCRbeta CDR3 rearrangement. For each sample, productive Simpson clonality was calculated as the square root of Simpson's diversity index over productive rearrangements. TCRdb's version of the immuneACCESS table is confined to in-frame rearrangements and falls short of the full clone set. An unresolved V gene accounts for under half of the shortfall where checked; the remainder is of unknown origin. For V, J and clone size, that table is used; D and trimming come from the DNA. The sample table records approximately 110,000 clones; around 89% of these occur just once. The ten top clones hold 4% to 5.5% of the sample.

Collaborating institutions collected whole blood in K2EDTA tubes following their own protocols. Collaborator samples were shipped for TCRbeta analysis as frozen whole blood, isolated PBMCs, or DNA extracted from either sample type. Material for sequencing was peripheral blood. The sequence derives from a woman between 45 and 60 years old with acute or convalescent COVID-19.

The base sequence is TGTGCCAGCAGTCCGACAGGCTTTTGGGGCTACACCTTC. Its amino acids are CASSPTGFWGYTF. Here the chain combines TRBV28 and TRBJ1-2; tentative D gene TRBD1, with 6 bases matching. V was cut back by 5 bases and J by 8 bases, leaving a gap of 15 bases between them. The cysteine opens and the phenylalanine closes a CDR3 of 13 amino acids. Only the CDR3 part of the read is kept: 39 bases, read in frame from the first base. CDR1 and CDR2 are drawn from the germline V gene: MDHEN, SYDVKM.